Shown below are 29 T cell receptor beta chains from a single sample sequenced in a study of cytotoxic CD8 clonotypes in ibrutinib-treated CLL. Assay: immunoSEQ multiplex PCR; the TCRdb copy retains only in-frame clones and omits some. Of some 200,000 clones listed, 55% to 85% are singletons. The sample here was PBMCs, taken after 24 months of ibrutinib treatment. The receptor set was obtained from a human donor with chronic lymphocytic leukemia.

CDR3 loop: CASSSGTSGRVSEQFF. The CDR3 nucleotides read TGTGCCAGTAGTAGCGGGACTAGCGGGAGAGTAAGTGAGCAGTTCTTC. The gene calls are TRBV19 and TRBJ2-1, with 14 bases aligning to TRBD2. V lost 4 bases, J lost 9 bases, and 8 bases stayed unmatched. The germline V gene has CDR1 LNHDA and CDR2 SQIVND (reference sequence). CDR3 length equals 16 residues.

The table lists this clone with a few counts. The CDR3 protein is CASSTGTTAEQFF. In DNA form, the CDR3 reads TGTGCCAGCAGCACGGGGACCACGGCGGAGCAGTTCTTC. V is TRBV11-3 and J is TRBJ2-1, with D perhaps being TRBD1 or TRBD2 (5 bases each). CDR1 and CDR2 from the germline V gene are SGHNT and YENEEA. CDR3 length: 13 amino acids. Between the trimmed V and J ends, which lost 5 bases and 10 bases, there was a span of 15 bases.

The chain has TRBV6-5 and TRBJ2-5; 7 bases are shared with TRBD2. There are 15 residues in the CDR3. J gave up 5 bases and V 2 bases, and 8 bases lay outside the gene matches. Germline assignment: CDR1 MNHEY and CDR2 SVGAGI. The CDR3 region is CASSYMAGADETQYF. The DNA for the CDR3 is TGTGCCAGCAGTTACATGGCGGGAGCGGATGAGACCCAGTACTTC.

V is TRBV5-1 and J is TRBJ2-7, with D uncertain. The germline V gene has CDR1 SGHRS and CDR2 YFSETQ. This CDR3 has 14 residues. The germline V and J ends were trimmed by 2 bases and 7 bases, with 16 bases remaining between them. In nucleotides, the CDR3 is TGCGCCAGCAGCTTATCGTTTAACATGGGGGAGCAGTACTTC. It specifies CASSLSFNMGEQYF. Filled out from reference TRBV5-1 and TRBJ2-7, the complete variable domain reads KAGVTQTPRYLIKTRGQQVTLSCSPISGHRSVSWYQQTPGQGLQFLFEYFSETQRNKGNFPGRFSGRQFSNSRSEMNVSTLELGDSALYLCASSLSFNMGEQYFGPGTRLTVT.

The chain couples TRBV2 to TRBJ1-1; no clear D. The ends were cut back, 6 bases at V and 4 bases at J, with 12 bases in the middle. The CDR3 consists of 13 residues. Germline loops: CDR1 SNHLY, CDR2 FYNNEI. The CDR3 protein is CASRTTLGTEAFF. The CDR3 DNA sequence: TGTGCCAGCAGGACTACATTGGGCACTGAAGCTTTCTTT.

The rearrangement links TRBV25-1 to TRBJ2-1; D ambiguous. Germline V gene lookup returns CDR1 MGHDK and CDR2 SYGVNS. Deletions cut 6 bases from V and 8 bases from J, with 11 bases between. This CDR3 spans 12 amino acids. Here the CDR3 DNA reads TGTGCCAGCAGCCCCCCCGGCCATGAGCAGTTCTTC. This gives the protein CASSPPGHEQFF.

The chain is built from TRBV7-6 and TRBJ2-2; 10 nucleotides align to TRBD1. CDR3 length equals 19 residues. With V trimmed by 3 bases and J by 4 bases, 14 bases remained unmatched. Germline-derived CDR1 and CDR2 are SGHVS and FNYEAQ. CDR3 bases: TGTGCCAGCAGCTTTCTTGGGGGACAGGGGTATGGGAGCACCGGGGAGCTGTTTTTT. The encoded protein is CASSFLGGQGYGSTGELFF.

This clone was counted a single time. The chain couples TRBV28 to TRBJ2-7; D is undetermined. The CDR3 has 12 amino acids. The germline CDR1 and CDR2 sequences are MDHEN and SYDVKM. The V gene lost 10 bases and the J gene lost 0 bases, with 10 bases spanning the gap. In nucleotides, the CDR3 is TGTGCCACCATCGCGACCTCCTACGAGCAGTACTTC. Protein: CATIATSYEQYF. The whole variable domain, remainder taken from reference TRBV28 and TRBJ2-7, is DVKVTQSSRYLVKRTGEKVFLECVQDMDHENMFWYRQDPGLGLRLIYFSYDVKMKEKGDIPEGYSVSREKKERFSLILESASTNQTSMYLCATIATSYEQYFGPGTRLTVT.

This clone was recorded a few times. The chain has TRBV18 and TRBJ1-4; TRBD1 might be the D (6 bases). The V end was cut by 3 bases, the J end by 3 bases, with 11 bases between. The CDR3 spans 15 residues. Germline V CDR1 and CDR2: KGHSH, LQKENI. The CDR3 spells CASSPRGLPNEKLFF. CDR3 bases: TGTGCCAGCTCACCGAGGGGGTTACCTAATGAAAAACTGTTTTTT.

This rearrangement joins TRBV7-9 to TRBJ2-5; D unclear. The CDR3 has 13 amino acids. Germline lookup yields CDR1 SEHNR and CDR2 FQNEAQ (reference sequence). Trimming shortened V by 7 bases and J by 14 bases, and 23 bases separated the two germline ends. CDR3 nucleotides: TGTGCCAGCACCCTAGTCGGTATTATGTCCCCTTACTTC. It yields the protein CASTLVGIMSPYF.

The CDR3 DNA reads as TGTGCCAGCAGCCCGCGGGTTCGACTTAGCACTGAAGCTTTCTTT. Protein: CASSPRVRLSTEAFF. The rearrangement links TRBV14 to TRBJ1-1; D remains ambiguous. Trimming stripped 4 bases from V and 4 bases from J, with 16 bases between. The CDR3 runs 15 residues. Germline loops: CDR1 SGHDN, CDR2 FVKESK.

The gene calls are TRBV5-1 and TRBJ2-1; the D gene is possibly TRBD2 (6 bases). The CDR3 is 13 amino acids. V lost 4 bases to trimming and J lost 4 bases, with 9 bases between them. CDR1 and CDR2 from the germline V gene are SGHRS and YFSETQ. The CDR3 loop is CASSNGGYNEQFF. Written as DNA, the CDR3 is TGCGCCAGCAGCAACGGGGGATACAATGAGCAGTTCTTC.

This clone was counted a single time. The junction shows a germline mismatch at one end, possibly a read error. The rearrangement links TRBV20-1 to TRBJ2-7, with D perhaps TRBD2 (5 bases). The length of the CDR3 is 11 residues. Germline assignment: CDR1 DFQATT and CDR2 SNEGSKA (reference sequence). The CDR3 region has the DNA TGCAGTGCTAGTAGGGATGGAGGCCTAGAATTC. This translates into CSASRDGGLEF.

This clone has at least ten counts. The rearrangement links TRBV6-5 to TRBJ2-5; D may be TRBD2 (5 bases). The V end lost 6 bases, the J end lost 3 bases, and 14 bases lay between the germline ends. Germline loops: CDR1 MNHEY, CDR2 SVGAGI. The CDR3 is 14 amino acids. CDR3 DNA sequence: TGTGCCAGCAGCCGAAGGGAGTGGGAAGAGACCCAGTACTTC. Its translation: CASSRREWEETQYF.

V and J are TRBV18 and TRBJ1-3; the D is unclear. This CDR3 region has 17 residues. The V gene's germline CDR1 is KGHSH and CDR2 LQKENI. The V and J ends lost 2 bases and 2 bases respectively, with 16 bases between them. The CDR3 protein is CASSPGPWENAGNTIYF. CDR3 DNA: TGTGCCAGCTCACCAGGTCCTTGGGAAAATGCTGGAAACACCATATATTTT.

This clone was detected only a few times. CDR3 nucleotide sequence: TGTGCCAGCAGTCCCGGGGGGGTCTCCTACGAGCAGTACTTC. Residues: CASSPGGVSYEQYF. This chain uses TRBV27 with TRBJ2-7; 8 nucleotides line up with TRBD2. The CDR3 extends over 14 amino acids. Trimming at V came to 5 bases and at J to 0 bases, leaving 3 bases not matched to a gene. Germline assignment: CDR1 MNHEY and CDR2 SMNVEV (reference sequence).

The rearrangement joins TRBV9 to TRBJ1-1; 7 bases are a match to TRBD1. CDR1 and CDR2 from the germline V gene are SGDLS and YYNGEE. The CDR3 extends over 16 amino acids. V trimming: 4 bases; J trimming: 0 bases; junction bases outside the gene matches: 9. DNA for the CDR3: TGTGCCAGCAGCCCCGGGACAGCGTTAATGAACACTGAAGCTTTCTTT. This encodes CASSPGTALMNTEAFF.

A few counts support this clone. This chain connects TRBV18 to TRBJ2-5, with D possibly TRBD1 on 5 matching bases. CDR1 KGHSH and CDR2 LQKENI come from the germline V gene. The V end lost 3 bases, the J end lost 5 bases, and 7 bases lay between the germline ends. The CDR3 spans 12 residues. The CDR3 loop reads CASSPPGETQYF. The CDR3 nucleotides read TGTGCCAGCTCACCGCCAGGGGAGACCCAGTACTTC.

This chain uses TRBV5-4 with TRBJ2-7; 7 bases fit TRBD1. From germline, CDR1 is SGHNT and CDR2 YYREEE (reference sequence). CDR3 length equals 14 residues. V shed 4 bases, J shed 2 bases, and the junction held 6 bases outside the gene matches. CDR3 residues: CASSPGQRTYEQYF. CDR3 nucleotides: TGTGCCAGCAGCCCGGGACAGCGAACCTACGAGCAGTACTTC.

The CDR3: CASRKRLAGIQNIQYF. CDR3 DNA: TGTGCCAGCAGAAAGAGACTAGCGGGGATTCAAAACATTCAGTACTTC. V gene TRBV5-8 combines with J gene TRBJ2-4; 11 nucleotides align to TRBD2. Germline V lookup: CDR1 SGHTS, CDR2 YDEGEE. V gave up 5 bases and J gave up 5 bases; unmatched junction bases: 9. This CDR3 contains 16 residues.

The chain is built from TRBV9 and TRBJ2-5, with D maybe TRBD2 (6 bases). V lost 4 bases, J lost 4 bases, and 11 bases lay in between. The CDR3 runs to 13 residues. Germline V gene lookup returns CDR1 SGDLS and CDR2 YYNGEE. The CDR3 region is CASSRGLRETQYF. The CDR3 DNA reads TGTGCCAGCAGCAGGGGACTTCGAGAGACCCAGTACTTC.

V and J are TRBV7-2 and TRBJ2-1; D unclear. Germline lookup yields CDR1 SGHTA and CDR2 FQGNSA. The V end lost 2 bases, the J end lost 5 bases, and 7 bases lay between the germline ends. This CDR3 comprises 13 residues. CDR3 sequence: CASSLSRNNEQFF. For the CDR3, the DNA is TGTGCCAGCAGCTTAAGCCGGAACAATGAGCAGTTCTTC.

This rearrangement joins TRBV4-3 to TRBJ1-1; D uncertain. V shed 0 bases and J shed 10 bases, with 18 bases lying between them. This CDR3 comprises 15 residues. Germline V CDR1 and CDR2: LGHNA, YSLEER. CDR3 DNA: TGCGCCAGCAGCCAAGATATTTTTGGCAGATCGGCAGCTTTCTTT. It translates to CASSQDIFGRSAAFF.

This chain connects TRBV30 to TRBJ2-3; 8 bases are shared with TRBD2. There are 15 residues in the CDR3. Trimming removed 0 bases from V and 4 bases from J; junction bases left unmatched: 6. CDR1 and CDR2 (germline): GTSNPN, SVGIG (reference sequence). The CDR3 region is CAWSVGGRFADTQYF. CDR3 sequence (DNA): TGTGCCTGGAGTGTTGGCGGGAGGTTCGCAGATACGCAGTATTTT.

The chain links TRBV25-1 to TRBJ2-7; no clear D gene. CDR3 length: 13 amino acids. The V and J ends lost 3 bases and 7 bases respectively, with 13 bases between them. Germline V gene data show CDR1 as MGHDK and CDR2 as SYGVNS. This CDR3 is CASSERLGWEQYF. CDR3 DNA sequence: TGTGCCAGCAGTGAGCGCTTAGGTTGGGAGCAGTACTTC.

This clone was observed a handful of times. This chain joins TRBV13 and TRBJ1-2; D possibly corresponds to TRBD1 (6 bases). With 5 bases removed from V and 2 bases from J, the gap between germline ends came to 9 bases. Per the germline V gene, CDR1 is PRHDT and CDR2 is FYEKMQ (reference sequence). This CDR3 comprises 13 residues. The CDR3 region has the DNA TGTGCCAGCAGCCAAGGACAGAACTATGGCTACACCTTC. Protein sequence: CASSQGQNYGYTF.

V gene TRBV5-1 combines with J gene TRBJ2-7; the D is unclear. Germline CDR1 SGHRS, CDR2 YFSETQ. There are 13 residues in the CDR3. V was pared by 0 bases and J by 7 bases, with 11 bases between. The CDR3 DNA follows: TGCGCCAGCAGCTTGGGATTTGTAGGGGAGCAGTACTTC. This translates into CASSLGFVGEQYF.

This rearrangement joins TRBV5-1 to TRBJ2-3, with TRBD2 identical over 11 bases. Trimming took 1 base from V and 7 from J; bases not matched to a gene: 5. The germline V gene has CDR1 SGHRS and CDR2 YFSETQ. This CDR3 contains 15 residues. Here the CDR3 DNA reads TGCGCCAGCAGCTTGACTAGCGGGAGTTTACATACGCAGTATTTT. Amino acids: CASSLTSGSLHTQYF.

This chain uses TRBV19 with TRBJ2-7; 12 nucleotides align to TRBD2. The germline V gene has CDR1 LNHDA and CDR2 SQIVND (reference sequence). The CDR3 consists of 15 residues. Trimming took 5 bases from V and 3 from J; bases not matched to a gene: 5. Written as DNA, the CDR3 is TGTGCCAGTAGTGACCGGACTAGCGGGATCTACGAGCAGTACTTC. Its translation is CASSDRTSGIYEQYF.